The clone carrying this T cell receptor (beta chain) has only a few counts. Its antigen remains unidentified. The sample originates from a study of cytomegalovirus exposure and HLA in healthy donors. Use of 60 Vbeta and 13 Jbeta primers characterized the PCR. Sequencing used immunoSEQ multiplex PCR; TCRdb keeps in-frame clones, though not all of them. The sample includes around 80,000 clones, about 79% seen only once; the top ten take roughly 1.5%. This CDR3 comprises 16 residues. Germline assignment: CDR1 MNHNS and CDR2 SASEGT. V was clipped by 0 bases and J by 0 bases, with 11 bases between them. General observations from the study: One variant, a missense change in DCLRE1C, was linked in a later analysis to TCR beta V- and J-gene trimming. A later analysis showed TCR association rates differing by HLA locus, peaking at DRB1 and lowest at HLA-C.

What was sequenced was PBMCs. The rearrangement links TRBV6-1 to TRBJ1-2, with D possibly being TRBD1 (6 bases). This sequence originates from a man aged 35 to 55 in good health and CMV-seronegative. The CDR3 DNA is TGTGCCAGCAGTGAAGCTGAGACAGGTACTAACTATGGCTACACCTTC. Residues: CASSEAETGTNYGYTF.